What follows are 2 T cell receptor beta chains derived from one specimen sequenced in a study of CXCR3-negative and CXCR3-positive naive CD8 T cells. All TRB cDNA libraries came from 5' RACE performed with UMI labels. TCRdb reprocessed the 5' RACE reads and reports one entry per CDR3 protein, with no DNA. The listing contains 70,000 to 95,000 distinct CDR3 sequences. The material sequenced was naive CXCR3- CD8+ T cells from blood. Subset indicated: CD45RO-CCR7+CD27+CD95- naive CD8+ T cells lacking CXCR3 (TNR3-). Receptors were obtained from a human donor in good health. Some clones in this sample may be carry-over from other donors' samples.

V and J are TRBV5-5 and TRBJ2-1; TCRdb picks TRBD2, but there is no DNA to check that call. The CDR3 length is 15 residues. The V gene's germline CDR1 is SGHKS and CDR2 YYEKEE (reference sequence). The CDR3 protein is CASSTTSGVYNEQFF.

This clonotype shows up as medium-sized (0.01 to 0.1%) by frequency. The gene calls are TRBV28 and TRBJ1-6; TCRdb gives TRBD1 as the D gene, but with no DNA this cannot be confirmed. The germline V gene encodes CDR1 MDHEN and CDR2 SYDVKM. The CDR3 length is 14 residues. The CDR3 loop reads CASSFGQEDSPLHF.